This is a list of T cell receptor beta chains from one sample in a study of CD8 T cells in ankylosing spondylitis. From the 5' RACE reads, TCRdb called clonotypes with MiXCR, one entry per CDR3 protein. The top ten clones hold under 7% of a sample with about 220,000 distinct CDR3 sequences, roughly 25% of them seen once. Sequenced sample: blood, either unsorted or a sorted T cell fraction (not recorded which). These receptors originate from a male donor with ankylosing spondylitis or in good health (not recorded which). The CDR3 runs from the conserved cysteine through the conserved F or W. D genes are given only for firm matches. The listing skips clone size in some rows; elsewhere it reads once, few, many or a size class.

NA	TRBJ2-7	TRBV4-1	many	CASSRGLTGSYEQYF	TGCGCCAGCAGCCGGGGTCTGACGGGCAGCTACGAGCAGTACTTC
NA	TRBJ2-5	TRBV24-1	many	CASRLQETQYF	TGCGCCAGCAGACTTCAAGAGACCCAGTACTTC
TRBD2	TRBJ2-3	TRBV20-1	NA	CSARDPGSRERGTDTQYF	TGCAGTGCTAGAGATCCTGGGTCGCGGGAGAGGGGCACAGATACGCAGTATTTT
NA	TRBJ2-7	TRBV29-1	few	CSVVLMTGYSYEQYF	TGCAGCGTTGTCCTGATGACAGGATACTCCTACGAGCAGTACTTC
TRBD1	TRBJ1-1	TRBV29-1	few	CSVGGTAAKNTEAFF	TGCAGCGTTGGGGGGACAGCAGCTAAGAACACTGAAGCTTTCTTT
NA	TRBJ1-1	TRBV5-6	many	CASSLNINTEAFF	TGTGCCAGCAGCTTGAATATCAACACTGAAGCTTTCTTT
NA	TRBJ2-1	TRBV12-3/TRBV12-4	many	CASSLSQGRNEQFF	TGTGCCAGCAGTTTATCGCAGGGGAGGAATGAGCAGTTCTTC
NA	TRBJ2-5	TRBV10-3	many	CAIRGSGETQYF	TGTGCCATCAGGGGCTCGGGGGAGACCCAGTACTTC
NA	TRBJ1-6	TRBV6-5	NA	CASSPSQHIDRPLHF	TGTGCCAGCAGTCCCTCGCAACACATCGACCGACCCCTCCACTTT
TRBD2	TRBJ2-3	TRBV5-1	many	CASSRQGPSGSQGTQYF	TGCGCCAGCAGTCGACAGGGTCCTAGCGGGAGCCAGGGGACGCAGTATTTT
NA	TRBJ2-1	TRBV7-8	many	CASSLEGLNLGGEQFF	TGTGCCAGCAGCTTAGAGGGACTGAACCTAGGAGGTGAGCAGTTCTTC
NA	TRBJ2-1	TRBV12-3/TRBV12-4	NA	CASRLRLPRDEQFF	TGTGCCAGCAGATTGAGACTTCCGCGCGATGAGCAGTTCTTC
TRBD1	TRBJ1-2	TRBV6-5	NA	CASSWDRASYTF	TGTGCCAGCAGTTGGGACAGGGCTTCCTACACCTTC
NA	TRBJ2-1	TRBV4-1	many	CASRSMGASSYNEQFF	TGCGCCAGCAGGTCCATGGGGGCCAGCTCCTACAATGAGCAGTTCTTC
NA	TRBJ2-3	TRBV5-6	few	CASSLGRLHTQYF	TGTGCCAGCAGCCTCGGTAGGCTTCATACGCAGTATTTT
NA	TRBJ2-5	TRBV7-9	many	CASSGGSLQETQYF	TGTGCCAGCAGCGGTGGATCTTTACAAGAGACCCAGTACTTC
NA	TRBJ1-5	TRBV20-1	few	CSALRSRGDNQPQHF	TGCAGTGCCCTGAGGAGCAGGGGTGACAATCAGCCCCAGCATTTT
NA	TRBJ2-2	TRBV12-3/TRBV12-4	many	CASSLDLNTGELFF	TGTGCCAGCAGTCTCGACCTGAACACCGGGGAGCTGTTTTTT
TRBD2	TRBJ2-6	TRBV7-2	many	CASSQGEGGANVLTF	TGTGCCAGCAGCCAAGGGGAGGGTGGGGCCAACGTCCTGACTTTC
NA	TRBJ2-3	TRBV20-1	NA	CSASNRRANTDTQYF	TGCAGTGCTTCTAATCGGCGGGCTAACACAGATACGCAGTATTTT
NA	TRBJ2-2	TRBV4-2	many	CASSQDTGTGELFF	TGTGCCAGCAGCCAAGATACAGGGACCGGGGAGCTGTTTTTT
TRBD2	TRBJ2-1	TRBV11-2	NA	CASSFVSGSGNEQFF	TGTGCCAGCAGCTTTGTGAGCGGGAGTGGCAATGAGCAGTTCTTC
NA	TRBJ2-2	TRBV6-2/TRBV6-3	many	CASSYLRANTGELFF	TGTGCCAGCAGTTATTTGAGAGCGAACACCGGGGAGCTGTTTTTT